This TCR beta chain was recorded in a study of CD8 T cell repertoires and HIV-1 epitope variants. Overall study context: Separate from the cultures, 1M uncultured T cells served as baseline.

This CDR3 has 13 residues. In germline, CDR1 is SGHNT, CDR2 YYREEE (reference sequence). The germline V and J ends were trimmed by 5 bases and 1 base, with 9 bases remaining between them. Worth noting for this clone: Its target is unknown.

The repertoire was sequenced with immunoSEQ multiplex PCR; TCRdb's copy has only in-frame clones and lacks some. The profile covers 5,500 to 7,500 clones, with around 62% appearing a single time and about 45% taken by the ten largest. This TCR came from a male donor with HIV. Sequencing was performed on cultured CD8+ T cells derived from PBMCs. The chain recombines TRBV5-4 with TRBJ1-1; weak D call: TRBD1 (5 bases). The CDR3 loop reads CASSLDRNTEAFF. DNA of the CDR3: TGTGCCAGCAGTCTCGACAGGAACACTGAAGCTTTCTTT.